The rows below give T cell receptor beta chains drawn from one sample of a study of blood T cell repertoires in COVID-19. TCRdb's table, derived via immunoSEQ multiplex PCR, lists solely in-frame clones and lacks some. The sample has about 91,000 clones; 82% are singletons. Sequenced material: peripheral blood. The receptors derive from a man aged 50-60 years with active or convalescent COVID-19. CDR3s include the opening cysteine and the closing phenylalanine or tryptophan. D genes are given only for firm matches. Clone sizes are given selectively: once, few, many, or a class where the clone is expanded.

clone_size,j_call,v_call,d_call,cdr3_nt,cdr3_aa
.,TRBJ1-3,TRBV6-5,.,TGTGCCAGCAGTTACTCGCGGGACGAAAACACCATATATTTT,CASSYSRDENTIYF
.,TRBJ2-1,TRBV6-6,TRBD2,TGTGCCAGCAGCCGTGCCGGGACTAGGTTGAATGAGCAGTTCTTC,CASSRAGTRLNEQFF
.,TRBJ2-3,TRBV28,TRBD2,TGTGCCAGCAGTCCGGGACTAGCGGGGTTCACAGATACGCAGTATTTT,CASSPGLAGFTDTQYF
.,TRBJ1-5,TRBV6-6,TRBD1,TGTGCCAGCAGTTCGGGACAGGCTAATCAGCCCCAGCATTTT,CASSSGQANQPQHF
.,TRBJ1-5,TRBV2,.,TGTGCCAGCACGGTCACCGGAGGTAATAGCAATCAGCCCCAGCATTTT,CASTVTGGNSNQPQHF
.,TRBJ1-4,TRBV28,.,TGTGCCAGCAGTCCCGGGTCGCATGAAAAACTGTTTTTT,CASSPGSHEKLFF
once,TRBJ2-2,TRBV7-2,.,TGTGCCAGCAGCTCGTATTCAGGCACCGGGGAGCTGTTTTTT,CASSSYSGTGELFF
.,TRBJ1-1,TRBV7-8,.,TGTGCCAGCAGCTCCCCCAGGGGCATTAACACTGAAGCTTTCTTT,CASSSPRGINTEAFF
.,TRBJ1-1,TRBV6-5,.,TGTGCCAGCAGTTACTCCGGGGGGTTTGAAGCTTTCTTT,CASSYSGGFEAFF
once,TRBJ1-2,TRBV7-8,.,TGTGCCAGCAGCTTATACAGATCGGATGGCTACACCTTC,CASSLYRSDGYTF
few,TRBJ1-1,TRBV5-1,.,TGCGCCAGCAGCTTGGCGGACAGTAACACTGAAGCTTTCTTT,CASSLADSNTEAFF
.,TRBJ2-5,TRBV19,TRBD2,TGTGCCAGTACGGGACTAGCGGGGGGGCAAGAGACCCAGTACTTC,CASTGLAGGQETQYF